This T cell receptor (beta chain) was obtained from a study of blood T cells in healthy people across ages. J lost 0 bases, V lost 1 base, and 15 bases had no gene match. The V gene's germline CDR1 is SQVTM and CDR2 ANQGSEA. The CDR3 has 20 amino acids. A second about 7 to 12 cycle PCR used barcoded and J-beta primers. From the 5' RACE reads, TCRdb called clonotypes with MiXCR, one entry per CDR3 protein. The table shows roughly 860,000 distinct CDR3 sequences, with approximately 65% occurring only once. The sequenced sample was blood. This TCR was recovered from a man aged 25 to 40 in good health. The gene calls are TRBV29-1 and TRBJ2-3, with 11 bases that match TRBD2. The CDR3 region has the DNA TGCAGCGTTGAAGGCGCCGTGGGGCTAGCGGGGGGTTATAGCACAGATACGCAGTATTTT. Its protein product is CSVEGAVGLAGGYSTDTQYF.